This T cell receptor beta chain was identified during a study of CD8+ T cells in alopecia areata (dated by TCRdb to 2016 to 2018). Describing the broader study: The treated patients took part in an open-label pilot trial in which moderate-to-severe alopecia areata was treated with oral tofacitinib at 5 to 10 mg twice daily. Patients received tofacitinib for 6 to 18 months and were then followed off drug for 6 months to check for delayed response and recurrence. In treated patients, disease severity was measured using the SALT score, which gives the percentage of scalp surface area affected. In both human patients and the C3H/HeJ mouse model, the study applied high-throughput TCRbeta sequencing to look at T cell clonal expansion in alopecia areata. Scalp tissue and sorted CD4+ and CD8+ peripheral blood T cells from patchy and totalis/universalis alopecia areata patients and from healthy controls were covered by human TCRbeta sequencing. Biopsies were taken from tofacitinib-treated patients at baseline and at 4 and 24 weeks of treatment, and a later scalp biopsy was taken in several of the tofacitinib-treated patients. Scalp clonality was compared across normal scalp (n=4), patchy alopecia areata scalp (n=8), and alopecia totalis/universalis scalp (n=8). The RNA source kit depended on sample type: the PAXgene miRNA kit for fixed scalp, the miRNeasy kit for PBMCs, and the RNeasy kit for mouse skin. Amplification of TCRbeta CDR3 regions was done by immunoSEQ multiplex PCR using 35 Vbeta forward primers and 13 Jbeta reverse primers.

Library method: the immunoSEQ multiplex PCR assay. RNA was extracted from all samples and reverse transcribed into cDNA, which served as template for TCR sequencing. SuperScript III was used for first-strand cDNA synthesis, primed with a 2:1 mix of oligo-dT and random hexamers. Amplification bias was assessed with a synthetic immune receptor repertoire, and residual bias was removed computationally. The published analysis was carried out like this. Raw reads were preprocessed for error removal, and CDR3 was defined according to IMGT conventions as running from the conserved cysteine to phenylalanine. Clonality was computed by normalizing Shannon entropy by log2 of the number of productive unique TCRs and subtracting the result from 1. Whether each scalp clone was CD4 or CD8 was inferred by checking scalp TCRbeta sequences against the CD4 and CD8 repertoires from sorted blood. The source is immuneACCESS, and TCRdb retained only in-frame sequences with V and J called. Part of the clones is not carried over; for the studies checked, unresolved V genes explain less than half of this, and the remainder is unexplained. Clone size and the V and J calls come from that table; the DNA yielded D and trimming. The sample has approximately 110,000 clones on record, less than 70% of them singletons. Approximately 3.1% of the sample is in the top ten clones.

In the paper's terms, the time point label means: 24 weeks on oral tofacitinib. This sample's treatment or condition label indicates: oral pan-JAK inhibitor, 5-10 mg twice daily. Lesional scalp punch biopsies and peripheral blood were obtained from alopecia areata patients. PBMCs were isolated by density centrifugation and stained for CD3, CD4 and CD8, after which CD4+ and CD8+ T cells were sorted on a FACSAria. General study outcomes and caveats: Because the treated cohort was small and had just a single nonresponder, larger studies are needed to establish links between baseline CD8+ expansion and response. Shared TCR sequences between patients were less evident than in mice, which may be partly attributable to HLA diversity in the patient population. Unlike mouse skin, where gammadelta T cells dominate, normal human skin contains resident alphabeta T cells that get sequenced too, which complicates analysis of the scalp TCR repertoire. During tofacitinib treatment, many expanded lesional clones stuck around in both scalp and blood, and this persistence may partly explain why relapse happens after treatment is stopped. Lesional scalp, especially in alopecia totalis/universalis, showed higher clonality and more expanded CD8+ clones than normal scalp, suggesting antigenic drive. Tofacitinib significantly lowered scalp clonality and the number of expanded CD8+ clones among the top 100 scalp clones.

With regard to this clone: What antigen it recognizes has not been identified. Qualities for individual bases were not recorded, and no much larger clone is one base off.

The CDR3, cysteine through phenylalanine, is 15 amino acids long. Only the CDR3 DNA is retained, 45 bases long and in frame from the first base. The germline V gene gives CDR1 as ENHRY and CDR2 as SYGVKD. V is pruned by 6 bases and J by 0 bases, leaving 7 bases of the junction without a gene match. This sequence originates from a human donor with alopecia areata. The chain is assembled from TRBV10-3 and TRBJ2-7; 8 junctional bases match TRBD1. This specimen consisted of CD4+ T cells sorted from blood, obtained at week 24, from a patient treated with tofacitinib. CDR3 protein: CAIRQGATSSYEQYF. The DNA sequence is as follows: TGTGCCATCAGGCAGGGGGCAACGAGCTCCTACGAGCAGTACTTC.